Listed below are T cell receptor beta chains from one sample, sequenced in a study of T-cell memory formation after mild COVID-19. TCRdb independently ran MiXCR on the 5' RACE reads; one entry per CDR3 protein. The profile shows hundreds of thousands of distinct CDR3 sequences, more than 15% of them singletons. The sequenced sample consisted of PBMCs or a T cell subset sorted from them (not recorded which). The receptors were gathered from an adult woman who had mild COVID-19 (a few samples of this study predate the infection). Cell type and time point are not known. Each CDR3 is given with its conserved first and last residue. Each record gives: CDR3 DNA, CDR3 protein, V gene, clone size, J gene, D gene. D genes are given only for firm matches. Some rows have no size entry. The others give once, few or many, or a class for an expanded clone.

TGTGCCAGCAGCGTAGGACGGAAAAGCACAGATACGCAGTATTTT	CASSVGRKSTDTQYF	TRBV9	few	TRBJ2-3	-
TGTGCCACCAGTGAGCCCCCAGGGGACAGGGGTGAAAAACTGTTTTTT	CATSEPPGDRGEKLFF	TRBV24-1	few	TRBJ1-4	TRBD1
TGCGCCAGCAGCCAGGGACTAGCGGGAGGCCACTACGAGCAGTACTTC	CASSQGLAGGHYEQYF	TRBV4-3	few	TRBJ2-7	TRBD2
TGTGCCAGTAGTATCGGTGGAATCAACTCTGGAAACACCATATATTTT	CASSIGGINSGNTIYF	TRBV19	-	TRBJ1-3	-
TGTGCCAGCAGTTACTTAGACTTCACCGGGGAGCTGTTTTTT	CASSYLDFTGELFF	TRBV6-2/TRBV6-3	few	TRBJ2-2	-
TGCAGTGCTAGGATGACTCAGCCCCAGCATTTT	CSARMTQPQHF	TRBV20-1	-	TRBJ1-5	-
TGTGCCAGCAGCGCCCGACTAGCGGGAGGGCTGGAGACCCAGTACTTC	CASSARLAGGLETQYF	TRBV7-8	-	TRBJ2-5	TRBD2
TGTGCCAGCAGCCAAGATGCACGCTACGAGCAGTACTTC	CASSQDARYEQYF	TRBV4-2	-	TRBJ2-7	-
TGTGCCAGCTCACCACACCTGGTTAACACTGAAGCTTTCTTT	CASSPHLVNTEAFF	TRBV18	few	TRBJ1-1	-
TGTGCCAGCTCACCCCAACAAGCCGGGGGACACAATGAGCAGTTCTTC	CASSPQQAGGHNEQFF	TRBV18	-	TRBJ2-1	-
TGTGCCAGCAGCTATAGACAGGGGGCTGGAACCGGGGAGCTGTTTTTT	CASSYRQGAGTGELFF	TRBV5-5	few	TRBJ2-2	TRBD1
TGTGCTAGTGGTTTGGTAATGGCGGGGCCATTTAACAATGAGCAGTTCTTC	CASGLVMAGPFNNEQFF	TRBV12-5	-	TRBJ2-1	-
TGTGCCAGCAGTGGCCCCCTCGAACTAGCGGGAGGCACAGATACGCAGTATTTT	CASSGPLELAGGTDTQYF	TRBV2	-	TRBJ2-3	TRBD2
TGTGCCAGCAGTGGACTAGTCAATGAGCAGTTCTTC	CASSGLVNEQFF	TRBV6-2/TRBV6-3	-	TRBJ2-1	TRBD2
TGCGCCAGCAGCTCCCAGCAAAATAGGAGACCCCACGGGGACACTGAAGCTTTCTTT	CASSSQQNRRPHGDTEAFF	TRBV5-1	-	TRBJ1-1	-
TGTGCCAGCAGCCCGACAGGGGGCTTATCCTACGAGCAGTACTTC	CASSPTGGLSYEQYF	TRBV7-2	few	TRBJ2-7	TRBD1
TGTGCCAGCAGTTTAGGACTAGCGGGAGGGTTATACAATGAGCAGTTCTTC	CASSLGLAGGLYNEQFF	TRBV12-3/TRBV12-4	few	TRBJ2-1	TRBD2
TGCGCCAGCAGCTTGGAGGCGGGAGTAATGAACGAGCAGTACTTC	CASSLEAGVMNEQYF	TRBV5-1	few	TRBJ2-7	TRBD2
TGTGCCAGCAGTTTAAAATCGAGGGGGGCTTTCTTT	CASSLKSRGAFF	TRBV27	-	TRBJ1-1	-
TGTGCCAGCAGCGTAGATGGGGATCAGCCCCAGCATTTT	CASSVDGDQPQHF	TRBV9	few	TRBJ1-5	-
TGCGCCAGCAGCTTGGGGGGCCTTACGGACACTGAAGCTTTCTTT	CASSLGGLTDTEAFF	TRBV5-1	-	TRBJ1-1	-
TGCGCCAGCAGCCAAGATCCGGGCCTCATACATCAGCCCCAGCATTTT	CASSQDPGLIHQPQHF	TRBV4-1	few	TRBJ1-5	-
TGTGCCAGCAGTAACGGACAGGGGTGGGCCTACGAGCAGTACTTC	CASSNGQGWAYEQYF	TRBV12-3/TRBV12-4	few	TRBJ2-7	TRBD1
TGTGCCACCAGCGGGGGGCTGGGGACCCAGTACTTC	CATSGGLGTQYF	TRBV24-1	-	TRBJ2-5	-
TGTGCCAGTCATAGGCGGGCACCCACTTATGGCTACACCTTC	CASHRRAPTYGYTF	TRBV19	-	TRBJ1-2	-
TGTGCCAGCAGCCAAGAAGACAGGGGCGATGAAAAACTGTTTTTT	CASSQEDRGDEKLFF	TRBV14	-	TRBJ1-4	TRBD1
TGTGCCAGCAGCTTAGAGGTTGGGGGGAGCTCCTACAATGAGCAGTTCTTC	CASSLEVGGSSYNEQFF	TRBV7-6	few	TRBJ2-1	-
TGTGCCACCAGCAGAAAAAGCGGGGGGCCAGGAGAGACCCAGTACTTC	CATSRKSGGPGETQYF	TRBV15	-	TRBJ2-5	TRBD2
TGCGCCAGCAGCTTGGCGCAGCCCCGCTCTCCAGATGGCTACACCTTC	CASSLAQPRSPDGYTF	TRBV5-1	few	TRBJ1-2	-
TGTGCCAGCAGCTTAAACACCGGGGAGCTGTTTTTT	CASSLNTGELFF	TRBV5-1	many	TRBJ2-2	-
TGTGCCATCTCGCGTTTGTTGGGCGGTGAGCAGTACTTC	CAISRLLGGEQYF	TRBV12-3/TRBV12-4	few	TRBJ2-7	-
TGTGCCAGCAGCTTAGGACGGATCGAAAAACTGTTTTTT	CASSLGRIEKLFF	TRBV7-2	-	TRBJ1-4	-
TGTGCCTGGATCCGGGACCGAGGAGAGACCCAGTACTTC	CAWIRDRGETQYF	TRBV30	-	TRBJ2-5	-
TGCGCCAGCAGCCTGACAGGAGACACTGAAGCTTTCTTT	CASSLTGDTEAFF	TRBV5-1	many	TRBJ1-1	-
TGTGCCAGCAGTTACTATAACGGGCGGTCACCCCTCCACTTT	CASSYYNGRSPLHF	TRBV6-5	few	TRBJ1-6	-
TGCAGCGTTGGACAGGAAGGGAGCTATGGCTACACCTTC	CSVGQEGSYGYTF	TRBV29-1	few	TRBJ1-2	-
TGTGCCAGCAGTCAGACAGCAGGGTTACTCACAGATACGCAGTATTTT	CASSQTAGLLTDTQYF	TRBV12-3/TRBV12-4	-	TRBJ2-3	-
TGTGCCTGGAGTATTTCTGTGGATTACGCCGATACGCAGTATTTT	CAWSISVDYADTQYF	TRBV30	-	TRBJ2-3	-
TGTGCCAGCAGCGTGTCTGTTGGGATTGAGCAGTTCTTC	CASSVSVGIEQFF	TRBV7-6	-	TRBJ2-1	-
TGTGCCACCTCCTCGCTGACCTCCTACGAGCAGTACTTC	CATSSLTSYEQYF	TRBV6-5	many	TRBJ2-7	-
TGCAGCGTTGATCCAGTACAAGGGGAAGCTTTCTTT	CSVDPVQGEAFF	TRBV29-1	few	TRBJ1-1	-
TGTGCCAGCAGGGAAGGGGGCTCTGGGGCCAACGTCCTGACTTTC	CASREGGSGANVLTF	TRBV7-9	-	TRBJ2-6	-
TGTGCCAGCAGTTACTCGTATTGGACCGGGGAGCTGTTTTTT	CASSYSYWTGELFF	TRBV6-5	few	TRBJ2-2	-
TGTGCCAGCAGCTTGTCAGGCAGCCCTTACTCTGGGGCCAACGTCCTGACTTTC	CASSLSGSPYSGANVLTF	TRBV5-6	-	TRBJ2-6	-
TGTGCCTGGAGTCCAATCCTGTGGGTAGCGGGAGGAGGATTGGACGAGCAGTACTTC	CAWSPILWVAGGGLDEQYF	TRBV30	-	TRBJ2-7	TRBD2
TGTGCCAGCAGCTTCGGCGGGACAGGGGGCAGTTACGAGCAGTACTTC	CASSFGGTGGSYEQYF	TRBV7-9	-	TRBJ2-7	TRBD1
TGTGCCAGCAGCGTAGCTAAGGAGGGGCTAAGGACCACTGAAGCTTTCTTT	CASSVAKEGLRTTEAFF	TRBV9	many	TRBJ1-1	-
TGCGCCAGCAGCTTGGACCTCATGAACACTGAAGCTTTCTTT	CASSLDLMNTEAFF	TRBV5-1	-	TRBJ1-1	-
TGTGCCATCAGTGAGTCTGGGGGGGCGAGGACTGAAGCTTTCTTT	CAISESGGARTEAFF	TRBV10-3	few	TRBJ1-1	-
TGCAGTGCTATTGACAGGTCTTCCCGTAACACTGAAGCTTTCTTT	CSAIDRSSRNTEAFF	TRBV20-1	few	TRBJ1-1	-
TGCAGCGTCCAGGAGCGCCTCTCCTACGAGCAGTACTTC	CSVQERLSYEQYF	TRBV29-1	-	TRBJ2-7	-
TGTGCCAGCAGTCAGTCACGGGGGGCCCAAGAGACCCAGTACTTC	CASSQSRGAQETQYF	TRBV27	-	TRBJ2-5	-
TGCGCCAGCAGCCAAGACGGAGGAGGATTAACCTACGAGCAGTACTTC	CASSQDGGGLTYEQYF	TRBV4-1	few	TRBJ2-7	-
TGCAGTGCTACCGTAGCGGGGGGCCCCTACAATGAGCAGTTCTTC	CSATVAGGPYNEQFF	TRBV20-1	-	TRBJ2-1	TRBD2